The sequence of this TCR beta chain was determined in a study of T cells in Graves' hyperthyroidism and ophthalmopathy. Amplified TCR beta CDR3 regions derived from RNA transcripts. When the TCR CDR3 underwent first-round RT-PCR, the HTBI primer set was used. Each CDR3 protein gets one entry after TCRdb re-called the multiplex PCR reads with MiXCR. In the table there are around 250,000 distinct CDR3 sequences, about 15% of which are singletons. The germline CDR1 and CDR2 sequences are LGHDT and YNNKEL (reference sequence). The CDR3 covers 12 residues. The V gene end was trimmed by 6 bases and the J gene end by 6 bases; junction bases not matched to a gene: 3. This clonotype was counted ten times or more.

The chain uses TRBV3-1 and TRBJ2-5, with 8 bases aligning to TRBD1. The specimen sequenced was blood. The sequence came from a woman aged 40 to 49 with Graves' hyperthyroidism that later progressed to Graves' ophthalmopathy. CDR3 DNA: TGTGCCAGCAGGCGGACAGGGAAGACCCAGTACTTC. Translated: CASRRTGKTQYF.